This entry lists 21 T cell receptor beta chains sequenced from one sample in a study of shared clonotypes between healthy human individuals. Sequenced by immunoSEQ multiplex PCR; TCRdb stores in-frame clones only, minus some. The repertoire consists of 2 million to 3 million clones, with 80% to 95% occurring once and the leading ten covering around 0.4%. The sample comprised naive CD4+ T cells from PBMCs. Described subset: CD45RA+ positively selected. These receptors originate from a young man in good health. Some clones in this sample may be carry-over from other donors' samples.

This chain connects TRBV28 to TRBJ1-5, with TRBD1 as a possible D gene (5 bases). The germline V and J ends were trimmed by 9 bases and 2 bases, with 23 bases remaining between them. Germline V gene sequence: CDR1 MDHEN, CDR2 SYDVKM. This CDR3 region has 17 residues. DNA of the CDR3: TGTGCCAGTCTATTTAAAACAGGCGGCACGGGCAATCAGCCCCAGCATTTT. It encodes CASLFKTGGTGNQPQHF.

CDR3 bases: TGTGCCAGCAGTTATGGGGCAGCCGGGGAGCTGTTTTTT. Translated: CASSYGAAGELFF. The rearrangement joins TRBV6-5 to TRBJ2-2; TRBD1 is a possible D gene (5 bases). This CDR3 region has 13 residues. The germline V gene encodes CDR1 MNHEY and CDR2 SVGAGI. The V gene lost 3 bases and the J gene lost 6 bases, with 8 bases spanning the gap.

This clone was counted a single time. The rearrangement joins TRBV6-1 to TRBJ1-4; D not certain. V shed 5 bases and J shed 3 bases, with 13 bases lying between them. The CDR3 has 15 residues. From germline, CDR1 is MNHNS and CDR2 SASEGT. CDR3 DNA: TGTGCCAGCAGTTTCCGACAAGTTCCTAATGAAAAACTGTTTTTT. Protein: CASSFRQVPNEKLFF.

The CDR3 spells CARTPRGSTDTQYF. CDR3 nucleotides: TGTGCCCGGACCCCGAGGGGGAGCACAGATACGCAGTATTTT. The rearrangement joins TRBV30 to TRBJ2-3, with D maybe TRBD1 (6 bases). CDR1 and CDR2 (germline): GTSNPN, SVGIG (reference sequence). The CDR3 is made up of 14 amino acids. Trimming took 8 bases from V and 0 from J, leaving 15 bases between them.

V is TRBV10-1 and J is TRBJ2-4; D is possibly TRBD2 (5 bases). The CDR3 has 17 residues. CDR1 and CDR2 from the germline V gene are WNHNN and SYGVQD (reference sequence). Trimming removed 0 bases at V and 0 bases at J, with 12 bases between. CDR3 nucleotide sequence: TGCGCCAGCAGTGAGTCTCTGGGAGCTCTAGCCAAAAACATTCAGTACTTC. Amino acid sequence: CASSESLGALAKNIQYF.

The rearrangement joins TRBV19 to TRBJ1-2; D is unresolved. CDR1 is LNHDA, CDR2 SQIVND, per germline (reference sequence). The CDR3 runs 16 residues. Trimming pared 4 bases from V and 3 bases from J, leaving 18 bases between. This CDR3 reads CASSTPWSISDYGYTF. CDR3 coding DNA: TGTGCCAGTAGTACGCCCTGGAGTATCTCTGACTATGGCTACACCTTC.

This clone has a handful of counts. The CDR3 region has the DNA TGTGCCAGCAGTGGACATCCGTTAGCGCCCCAGCATTTT. Its protein is CASSGHPLAPQHF. The rearrangement uses TRBV2 and TRBJ1-5, with D hard to call. The germline gives CDR1 SNHLY, CDR2 FYNNEI. The CDR3 extends over 13 amino acids. Trimming took off 4 bases at V and 9 bases at J, with 13 bases between the two ends.

A word on this clone: The junction shows a germline mismatch at one end, possibly a read error. The identical CDR3 is also encoded by other nucleotide sequences in the sample. The chain links TRBV18 to TRBJ1-1, with TRBD1 as a possible D gene (6 bases). The CDR3 has 13 amino acids. The V gene's germline CDR1 is KGHSH and CDR2 LQKENI. The CDR3 sequence is CASSPQGNTEAFF. CDR3 bases: TGTGCCAGCTCGCCACAGGGGAACACTGAAGCTTTCTTT.

This clone was counted between two and nine times. The J gene is TRBJ1-5, the V gene TRBV27; D remains unclear. CDR3 size: 15 residues. With 6 bases removed from V and 9 bases from J, the gap between germline ends came to 21 bases. The V gene's germline CDR1 is MNHEY and CDR2 SMNVEV (reference sequence). CDR3 loop: CASRGNSYPWGPQHF. In DNA form, the CDR3 reads TGTGCCAGCAGGGGGAACAGCTACCCCTGGGGGCCCCAGCATTTT.

J is TRBJ1-1 and V is TRBV7-9, with D possibly being TRBD1 (5 bases). Trimming removed 4 bases from V and 1 base from J, with 16 bases in between. CDR3 length equals 16 residues. CDR1 and CDR2 (germline): SEHNR, FQNEAQ (reference sequence). The DNA of the CDR3 is TGTGCCAGCAGCTCACCGCGGGCAGGGCAGAACACTGAAGCTTTCTTT. Translated, it gives CASSSPRAGQNTEAFF.

This sequence joins TRBV5-1 and TRBJ1-1, with TRBD1 identical over 7 bases. The CDR3 extends over 14 amino acids. The germline V gene has CDR1 SGHRS and CDR2 YFSETQ. The V gene end was trimmed by 4 bases and the J gene end by 3 bases; junction bases not matched to a gene: 6. The chain's CDR3 is CASSVLQGYTEAFF. CDR3 coding DNA: TGCGCCAGCAGCGTTTTACAGGGGTACACTGAAGCTTTCTTT.

In DNA, the CDR3 is TGTGCCAGCAGCTTCGCAGGGGGGAATCAGCCCCAGCATTTT. Translating it yields CASSFAGGNQPQHF. The chain employs TRBV5-4 and TRBJ1-5, with TRBD1 identical over 7 bases. J was trimmed by 4 bases and V by 2 bases; bases with no gene match: 3. Germline CDR1 and CDR2: SGHNT and YYREEE (reference sequence). There are 14 residues in the CDR3.

Points on this clone: The same CDR3 arises from other DNA sequences in this sample as well. The chain joins TRBV6-5 to TRBJ2-7; D is perhaps TRBD2 (6 bases). Trimming cost V 8 bases and J 0 bases, with 8 bases left between them. The CDR3 is 12 residues long. Per the germline V gene, CDR1 is MNHEY and CDR2 is SVGAGI. The CDR3 spells CASRRDSYEQYF. In DNA, the CDR3 is TGTGCCAGCCGGCGGGACTCCTACGAGCAGTACTTC.

The chain recombines TRBV4-3 with TRBJ2-5, with 12 nucleotides matching TRBD2. Germline CDR1 reads LGHNA; CDR2 reads YSLEER. Trimming cost V 0 bases and J 4 bases; bases outside gene matches: 3. The CDR3 runs 16 residues. The CDR3 is CASSQEGGLAGETQYF. In DNA form, the CDR3 reads TGCGCCAGCAGCCAAGAGGGGGGACTAGCGGGAGAGACCCAGTACTTC.

The rearrangement uses TRBV28 and TRBJ2-5, with TRBD2 matching 7 bases. Germline CDR1 and CDR2: MDHEN and SYDVKM. This CDR3 contains 12 residues. V was clipped by 10 bases and J by 11 bases; unmatched bases: 13. CDR3 loop: CATKSRAGEQYF. CDR3 DNA: TGTGCCACCAAATCTCGGGCGGGGGAGCAGTACTTC.

The chain joins TRBV5-6 to TRBJ1-2, with 8 bases fitting TRBD1. Germline V gene data show CDR1 as SGHDT and CDR2 as YYEEEE. V dropped 4 bases and J dropped 4; count of bases not matched to a gene: 3. This CDR3 spans 13 amino acids. CDR3 DNA: TGTGCCAGCAGCGCGGACAGGGTCTATGGCTACACCTTC. Translated, it gives CASSADRVYGYTF.

The rearrangement links TRBV2 to TRBJ1-2; the D gene is possibly TRBD1 (5 bases). Trimming pared 11 bases from V and 7 bases from J, leaving 17 bases between. CDR3 size: 12 residues. The V gene's germline CDR1 is SNHLY and CDR2 FYNNEI. In DNA form, the CDR3 reads TGTGCCGGGGGTGTTAGGGATGGTGGCTACACCTTC. Translated: CAGGVRDGGYTF.

The CDR3 DNA follows: TGTGCCTGGCAACCTCCCGGGAGACCCGGACCGGGCGGTACGCAGTATTTT. Protein: CAWQPPGRPGPGGTQYF. The V gene is TRBV30, the J gene TRBJ2-3; D is perhaps TRBD2 (6 bases). CDR3 length: 17 residues. V was pared by 5 bases and J by 8 bases, with 29 bases between. CDR1 and CDR2 (germline): GTSNPN, SVGIG (reference sequence). Variable domain in full (rest from reference TRBV30 and TRBJ2-3): SQTIHQWPATLVQPVGSPLSLECTVEGTSNPNLYWYRQAAGRGLQLLFYSVGIGQISSEVPQNLSASRPQDRQFILSSKKLLLSDSGFYLCAWQPPGRPGPGGTQYFGPGTRLTVL.

The sample holds one count of this clone. The J gene is TRBJ2-1, the V gene TRBV5-1; TRBD2 might be the D (5 bases). The germline CDR1 and CDR2 sequences are SGHRS and YFSETQ. The CDR3 covers 15 residues. V lost 4 bases and J 2 bases, leaving 13 bases between the germline ends. The CDR3 sequence is CASSLGPGTYNEQFF. The CDR3 region has the DNA TGCGCCAGCAGCCTTGGGCCGGGGACCTACAATGAGCAGTTCTTC.

The chain joins TRBV13 to TRBJ2-2; 10 nucleotides match TRBD2. V dropped 4 bases and J dropped 3; count of bases not matched to a gene: 8. Germline CDR1 is PRHDT and CDR2 is FYEKMQ (reference sequence). The CDR3 length is 17 residues. The CDR3 protein is CASSSFGLAEDTGELFF. The CDR3 coding sequence is TGTGCCAGCAGCTCATTTGGACTAGCGGAAGACACCGGGGAGCTGTTTTTT.

The chain links TRBV4-3 to TRBJ1-1, with D perhaps matching TRBD1 (5 bases). CDR3 size: 15 residues. The germline V and J ends were trimmed by 2 bases and 1 base, with 11 bases remaining between them. CDR1 LGHNA and CDR2 YSLEER come from the germline V gene. The CDR3 sequence: CASSQLDRKNTEAFF. The CDR3 DNA sequence: TGCGCCAGCAGCCAATTAGACAGAAAGAACACTGAAGCTTTCTTT.